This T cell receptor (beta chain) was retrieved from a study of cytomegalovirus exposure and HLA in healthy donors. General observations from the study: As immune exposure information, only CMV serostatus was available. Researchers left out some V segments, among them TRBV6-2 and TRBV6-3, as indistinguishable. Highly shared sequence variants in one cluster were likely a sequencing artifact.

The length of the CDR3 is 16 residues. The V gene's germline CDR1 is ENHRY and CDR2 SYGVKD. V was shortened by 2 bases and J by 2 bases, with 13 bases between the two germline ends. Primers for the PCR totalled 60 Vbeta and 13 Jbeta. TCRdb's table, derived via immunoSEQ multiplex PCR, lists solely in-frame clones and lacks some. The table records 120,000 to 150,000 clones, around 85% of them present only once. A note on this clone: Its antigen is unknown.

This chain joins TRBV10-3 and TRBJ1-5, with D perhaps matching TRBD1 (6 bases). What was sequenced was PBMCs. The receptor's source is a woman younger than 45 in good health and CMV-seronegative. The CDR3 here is CAISEGQPGGNQPQHF. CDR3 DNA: TGTGCCATCAGTGAGGGACAGCCGGGCGGCAATCAGCCCCAGCATTTT.